The clone carrying this TCR beta chain was picked up one time. The CDR3 runs 12 residues. CDR1 SGHAT and CDR2 FQNNGV come from the germline V gene. The ends were cut back, 3 bases at V and 10 bases at J, with 13 bases in the middle. These data belong to a study of PD-1 blockade in mismatch repair-deficient tumors. Profiled with immunoSEQ multiplex PCR; TCRdb holds only in-frame clones, not every one. The table includes 38,000 or so clones, about 85% detected once. The sample was peripheral blood, taken roughly 76 weeks after starting pembrolizumab. This sequence joins TRBV11-2 and TRBJ2-7; a weak D match, TRBD1 (6 bases). The clonotype comes from an adult with mismatch repair-deficient cancer. The CDR3 DNA reads as TGTGCCAGCAGCTTGGAAGACAGGTTACAGTACTTC. Amino acid sequence: CASSLEDRLQYF. The complete variable domain, with remaining parts taken from reference TRBV11-2 and TRBJ2-7, reads EAGVAQSPRYKIIEKRQSVAFWCNPISGHATLYWYQQILGQGPKLLIQFQNNGVVDDSQLPKDRFSAERLKGVDSTLKIQPAKLEDSAVYLCASSLEDRLQYFGPGTRLTVT.